This T cell receptor (beta chain) originates from a study of T cells after yellow fever vaccination. This CDR3 is 13 amino acids long. The germline gives CDR1 SGHKS, CDR2 YYEKEE (reference sequence). V gave up 5 bases and J gave up 4 bases, with 11 bases separating them. This clonotype was found many times. MiXCR, run by TCRdb on the 5' RACE reads, gives a single entry per CDR3 protein. Of about 320,000 distinct CDR3 sequences listed, about 10% are singletons. V usage is TRBV5-5 and J usage is TRBJ2-3; D is uncertain. The material was CD4+ T cells sorted from PBMCs, obtained 45 days after the yellow fever booster vaccination. This TCR was recovered from a man younger than 30 who received the YFV17D yellow fever vaccine. CDR3 DNA: TGTGCCAGCAGAAGTTTTCAGTCAGATACGCAGTATTTT. Translating gives CASRSFQSDTQYF.